These 5 T cell receptor beta chains were all obtained from the same sample, sequenced in a study of T-cell reconstitution after alpha-beta-depleted transplantation in children. As it was prepared, the TCRbeta library received unique molecular identifiers. TCRdb redid the calling of the PCR reads with MiXCR, one entry per CDR3 protein. The sample yields roughly 100,000 distinct CDR3 sequences, 5% to 6% seen once. The sequences come from PBMCs, mostly from graft donor cells, collected 60 days after TCRalphabeta/CD19-depleted stem cell transplant. The origin of the receptors is a female patient aged 2-10 years who had a stem cell transplant for Fanconi anemia, so the T cells may come from the graft donor.

This clonotype was seen repeatedly, ten times or more. The rearrangement uses TRBV18 and TRBJ2-1; TRBD2 agrees at 9 bases. Losses at the gene ends were 3 bases for V and 0 bases for J; bases not matched to a gene: 0. The CDR3 length is 15 residues. From germline, CDR1 is KGHSH and CDR2 LQKENI. The CDR3 sequence: CASSPGLASYNEQFF. CDR3 bases: TGTGCCAGCTCACCGGGACTAGCCTCCTACAATGAGCAGTTCTTC.

The table lists this clonotype with many counts. V and J are TRBV18 and TRBJ2-1, with 8 bases identical to TRBD1. This CDR3 has 16 residues. Germline CDR1 and CDR2: KGHSH and LQKENI. The junction had 13 bases not matched to a gene; V was cut back by 6 bases and J by 6 bases. DNA of the CDR3: TGTGCCAGCTCTCCAGGGATTGACAGGGGAGGCAATGAGCAGTTCTTC. Amino acids: CASSPGIDRGGNEQFF. Complete variable domain (other parts from reference TRBV18 and TRBJ2-1): NAGVMQNPRHLVRRRGQEARLRCSPMKGHSHVYWYRQLPEEGLKFMVYLQKENIIDESGMPKERFSAEFPKEGPSILRIQQVVRGDSAAYFCASSPGIDRGGNEQFFGPGTRLTVL.

This clonotype was seen repeatedly, ten times or more. The J gene is TRBJ2-1, the V gene TRBV6-1; TRBD2 matches 8 bases. Germline V lookup: CDR1 MNHNS, CDR2 SASEGT. Germline trimming cut 7 bases from V and 8 bases from J; bases unmatched to any gene: 13. There are 15 residues in the CDR3. As DNA, the CDR3 is TGTGCCAGCAACGGAGGGACTAGGAGGGTGGATGAGCAGTTCTTC. This codes for CASNGGTRRVDEQFF.

This clonotype was observed at least ten times. The chain combines TRBV12-3 or TRBV12-4 with TRBJ2-5, with TRBD2 as a possible D gene (5 bases). The CDR3 covers 14 residues. Trimming left V 5 bases short and J 2 bases short, with 12 bases between. CDR3 region: CASSIFGLQETQYF. The CDR3 region has the DNA TGTGCCAGCAGTATCTTCGGACTTCAAGAGACCCAGTACTTC.

The table lists this clonotype with many counts. The J gene is TRBJ2-1, the V gene TRBV4-1, with 8 positions matching TRBD2. The CDR3 sequence is 14 residues long. V lost 0 bases to trimming and J lost 15 bases; unmatched junction nucleotides: 10. Germline V gene lookup returns CDR1 MGHRA and CDR2 YSYEKL. The CDR3 DNA reads TGCGCCAGCAGCCAAGACATTGGACTAGCCTTTCGGTTCTTC. As protein: CASSQDIGLAFRFF.